Below are 22 T cell receptor beta chains sequenced from a single sample in a study of cytomegalovirus exposure and HLA in healthy donors. This PCR relied on a set of 60 Vbeta primers and 13 Jbeta primers. The table came from immunoSEQ multiplex PCR; TCRdb's copy has only in-frame clones and leaves some out. This repertoire shows 200,000 to 250,000 clones, more than 65% found once; its top ten account for about 1.7%. The sequenced material came from PBMCs. These receptors were obtained from a man in his fifties in good health and CMV-seronegative.

This clone was seen just once. The chain recombines TRBV7-2 with TRBJ2-3, with D possibly being TRBD1 (6 bases). Looked up from germline, CDR1 is SGHTA and CDR2 is FQGNSA. V was pared by 2 bases and J by 1 base, with 13 bases between. This CDR3 contains 16 residues. CDR3 coding DNA: TGTGCCAGCAGCTTATTGCCCAGGGGCGGCACAGATACGCAGTATTTT. Translation gives CASSLLPRGGTDTQYF. Full variable domain (rest looked up from reference TRBV7-2 and TRBJ2-3): GAGVSQSPSNKVTEKGKDVELRCDPISGHTALYWYRQSLGQGLEFLIYFQGNSAPDKSGLPSDRFSAERTGGSVSTLTIQRTQQEDSAVYLCASSLLPRGGTDTQYFGPGTRLTVL.

The chain employs TRBV7-9 and TRBJ1-1, with a tentative D call TRBD1 (6 bases). The CDR3 is made up of 14 amino acids. V was trimmed by 4 bases and J by 5 bases, leaving 14 bases between them. The germline V gene encodes CDR1 SEHNR and CDR2 FQNEAQ (reference sequence). In nucleotides, the CDR3 is TGTGCCAGCAGCTCCAACAGGGTAAGGACTGAAGCTTTCTTT. This codes for CASSSNRVRTEAFF.

The chain couples TRBV10-2 to TRBJ1-5; 8 nucleotides agree with TRBD1. Germline loops: CDR1 WSHSY, CDR2 SAAADI. J gave up 4 bases and V 0 bases, and 11 bases lay outside the gene matches. The CDR3 has 18 amino acids. DNA of the CDR3: TGCGCCAGCAGTGAGTCGATGTTTACAGGGGGAAGGAATCAGCCCCAGCATTTT. This sequence encodes CASSESMFTGGRNQPQHF.

The chain joins TRBV27 to TRBJ2-5; 9 positions match TRBD1. This CDR3 has 14 residues. Germline V gene data show CDR1 as MNHEY and CDR2 as SMNVEV (reference sequence). V shed 3 bases and J 11 bases; nucleotides not matched to a gene: 10. The CDR3 nucleotides are TGTGCCAGCAGTTTTTGGGACAGGGTAGGAGAGCAGTACTTC. Amino acid sequence: CASSFWDRVGEQYF.

The V gene is TRBV23-1, the J gene TRBJ1-1; D is ambiguous. TRBV23-1 is reported as an ORF; its role is uncertain. The CDR3 totals 13 residues. V lost 6 bases, J lost 1 base, and 9 bases lay in between. This CDR3 is CASSPTQNTEAFF. DNA of the CDR3: TGCGCCAGCAGCCCGACACAGAACACTGAAGCTTTCTTT.

CDR3: CASSDQRGQETQYF. CDR3 DNA sequence: TGTGCCAGCAGCGACCAGCGGGGCCAAGAGACCCAGTACTTC. This sequence joins TRBV4-2 and TRBJ2-5, with 7 bases lining up with TRBD2. V shed 5 bases, J shed 1 base, and the junction held 4 bases outside the gene matches. Germline CDR1 is LGHNA and CDR2 is YNFKEQ. The CDR3 runs 14 residues.

The chain joins TRBV7-2 to TRBJ2-1, with TRBD2 identical over 8 bases. The CDR3 has 17 residues. Unmatched junction bases numbered 6, after V lost 1 base and J lost 1 base. Germline V gives CDR1 SGHTA, CDR2 FQGNSA. Here the CDR3 reads CASSLDGTRTSYNEQFF. For the CDR3, the DNA is TGTGCCAGCAGCTTAGATGGGACTAGGACGTCCTACAATGAGCAGTTCTTC. The complete variable domain, with remaining parts taken from reference TRBV7-2 and TRBJ2-1, reads GAGVSQSPSNKVTEKGKDVELRCDPISGHTALYWYRQSLGQGLEFLIYFQGNSAPDKSGLPSDRFSAERTGGSVSTLTIQRTQQEDSAVYLCASSLDGTRTSYNEQFFGPGTRLTVL.

J is TRBJ1-5 and V is TRBV27; D might be TRBD1 (5 bases). Looked up from germline, CDR1 is MNHEY and CDR2 is SMNVEV (reference sequence). V lost 6 bases and J lost 7, with 10 bases in between. This CDR3 has 12 residues. CDR3 DNA: TGTGCCAGCAGGGCAGGGCAACAGCCCCAGCATTTT. Protein product: CASRAGQQPQHF.

The chain links TRBV28 to TRBJ2-7; possible D gene TRBD2, 5 bases. Trimming stripped 4 bases from V and 5 bases from J, with 12 bases between. The CDR3 is 13 amino acids. Germline CDR1 and CDR2: MDHEN and SYDVKM. Here the CDR3 reads CASSSLDGNEQYF. The CDR3 nucleotides read TGTGCCAGCAGTTCATTGGACGGGAACGAGCAGTACTTC.

The gene calls are TRBV15 and TRBJ2-1; D ambiguous. The germline V and J ends were trimmed by 5 bases and 4 bases, with 9 bases remaining between them. The CDR3 covers 13 residues. Germline values: CDR1 LNHNV, CDR2 YYDKDF (reference sequence). The CDR3 sequence is CATSSYEYNEQFF. CDR3 coding DNA: TGTGCCACCAGCTCCTACGAGTACAATGAGCAGTTCTTC.

This chain links TRBV7-6 with TRBJ2-3, with 9 nucleotides matching TRBD2. This CDR3 has 15 amino acids. V lost 1 base, J lost 6 bases, and 5 bases stayed unmatched. Germline CDR1 reads SGHVS; CDR2 reads FNYEAQ. CDR3 residues: CASSLGGTSSDTQYF. In DNA form, the CDR3 reads TGTGCCAGCAGCTTAGGAGGGACTAGCTCGGATACGCAGTATTTT.

The chain couples TRBV29-1 to TRBJ2-3; 8 nucleotides align to TRBD1. V shed 4 bases and J 0 bases; nucleotides not matched to a gene: 9. Germline lookup yields CDR1 SQVTM and CDR2 ANQGSEA. The CDR3 extends over 16 amino acids. The CDR3 coding sequence is TGCAGCGTTGCCGGGCGACAGGGGACTAGCACAGATACGCAGTATTTT. It encodes CSVAGRQGTSTDTQYF.

The gene calls are TRBV5-1 and TRBJ1-4; TRBD1 is a possible D gene (6 bases). The CDR3 has 14 amino acids. Germline V gene sequence: CDR1 SGHRS, CDR2 YFSETQ. Trimming left V 7 bases short and J 2 bases short, with 12 bases between. CDR3 sequence (DNA): TGCGCCAGCGGAGAACAGGGCACTAATGAAAAACTGTTTTTT. Protein product: CASGEQGTNEKLFF.

The chain is built from TRBV7-9 and TRBJ1-1; D unclear. This CDR3 is built from 11 residues. CDR1 SEHNR and CDR2 FQNEAQ come from the germline V gene (reference sequence). Between the trimmed V and J ends, which lost 2 bases and 11 bases, there was a span of 9 bases. Here the CDR3 DNA reads TGTGCCAGCAGCTTATCAAGAGGGGCTTTCTTT. Protein sequence: CASSLSRGAFF.

The rearrangement uses TRBV6-5 and TRBJ2-7; TRBD2 aligns across 11 bases. Per the germline V gene, CDR1 is MNHEY and CDR2 is SVGAGI. Trimming cost V 4 bases and J 4 bases; bases outside gene matches: 9. The CDR3 is made up of 16 amino acids. The CDR3 region has the DNA TGTGCCAGCAGTTCCATTCATACTAGCGGGAGTTACGAGCAGTACTTC. This translates into CASSSIHTSGSYEQYF.

V is TRBV29-1 and J is TRBJ1-1; a possible D gene is TRBD1 (6 bases). Trimming left V 7 bases short and J 5 bases short, with 20 bases between. Germline V gene sequence: CDR1 SQVTM, CDR2 ANQGSEA. The CDR3 has 14 amino acids. The DNA for the CDR3 is TGCAGCGGGGAGGAACAGGGAGGGATAACTGAAGCTTTCTTT. This encodes CSGEEQGGITEAFF.

The chain joins TRBV6-4 to TRBJ2-3, with 7 bases aligning to TRBD2. This CDR3 is built from 14 residues. The V and J ends lost 4 bases and 6 bases, in that order; junction bases with no gene match: 7. CDR1 and CDR2 from the germline V gene are MRHNA and SNTAGT. The CDR3 is CASSAGLDGDTQYF. In nucleotides, the CDR3 is TGTGCCAGCAGTGCCGGACTAGATGGGGATACGCAGTATTTT.

This rearrangement joins TRBV27 to TRBJ1-1; TRBD1 agrees at 8 bases. The CDR3 has 13 amino acids. Germline trimming cut 6 bases from V and 5 bases from J; bases unmatched to any gene: 5. Germline V gene lookup returns CDR1 MNHEY and CDR2 SMNVEV (reference sequence). The CDR3 here is CASSKQGGTEAFF. In DNA, the CDR3 is TGTGCCAGCAGCAAACAGGGGGGAACTGAAGCTTTCTTT.

This chain joins TRBV19 and TRBJ1-5; D gene ambiguous. This CDR3 is built from 14 residues. In germline, CDR1 is LNHDA, CDR2 SQIVND (reference sequence). The V end lost 8 bases, the J end lost 1 base, and 12 bases lay between the germline ends. The CDR3 here is CASSINVSNQPQHF. CDR3 in DNA: TGTGCCAGTTCTATCAATGTGAGCAATCAGCCCCAGCATTTT.

This rearrangement joins TRBV7-6 to TRBJ2-7; the match to TRBD1 covers 7 bases. The CDR3 consists of 15 residues. Germline values: CDR1 SGHVS, CDR2 FNYEAQ. V gave up 1 base and J gave up 2 bases; unmatched junction bases: 5. The CDR3 loop is CASSLDWDSTYEQYF. In DNA, the CDR3 is TGTGCCAGCAGCTTAGACTGGGACAGTACCTACGAGCAGTACTTC.

The chain links TRBV19 to TRBJ1-5; 7 nucleotides align to TRBD1. Unmatched junction bases numbered 12, after V lost 4 bases and J lost 9 bases. This CDR3 contains 15 residues. From germline, CDR1 is LNHDA and CDR2 SQIVND (reference sequence). The CDR3 DNA reads TGTGCCAGTAGTAAAACCTTACAGGGGCGCATGCCCCAGCATTTT. Its protein product is CASSKTLQGRMPQHF.

This clone has more than one count but fewer than ten. This chain uses TRBV2 with TRBJ2-1, with 8 bases identical to TRBD1. Trimming took 7 bases from V and 4 from J; bases not matched to a gene: 3. CDR1 is SNHLY, CDR2 FYNNEI, per germline. The CDR3 has 13 residues. DNA of the CDR3: TGTGCCAGCACTGGGACAGGATACAATGAGCAGTTCTTC. This codes for CASTGTGYNEQFF. Full variable domain (missing parts from reference TRBV2 and TRBJ2-1): EPEVTQTPSHQVTQMGQEVILRCVPISNHLYFYWYRQILGQKVEFLVSFYNNEISEKSEIFDDQFSVERPDGSNFTLKIRSTKLEDSAMYFCASTGTGYNEQFFGPGTRLTVL.